These T cell receptor beta chains were read from a single sample in a study of neurological immune-mediated disorders. TCRdb re-analysed the 5' RACE reads in MiXCR, keeping a single row per CDR3 protein. The table has about 80,000 distinct CDR3 sequences, approximately 5.8% seen once. Sequences were obtained from PBMCs. These receptors all come from a woman in her sixties or seventies with multiple sclerosis. CDR3s leave out the opening cysteine and the closing phenylalanine or tryptophan.

j_gene	v_gene	CDR3aa
TRBJ2-3	TRBV10-3	AITEAGLSTDTQY
TRBJ1-2	TRBV6-4	ASSESSGTEYGYT
TRBJ2-1	TRBV24-1	ATGLAGGNEQF
TRBJ1-4	TRBV5-1	ASSLPTGEKLF
TRBJ2-7	TRBV18	ASSPMAIEQY
TRBJ2-7	TRBV9	ASSVTPTYEQY
TRBJ1-5	TRBV5-1	ASSLQGRGNQPQH
TRBJ2-3	TRBV19	ASLPTGTDTQY
TRBJ1-5	TRBV12-3/TRBV12-4	ASSLSIMPGQGAKGNQPQH
TRBJ2-7	TRBV5-1	ASSFGDSRHYEQY
TRBJ2-7	TRBV20-1	SARDTVSARSYEQY
TRBJ2-7	TRBV20-1	SARRGRGPYEQY
TRBJ2-1	TRBV20-1	SARDARGNEQF
TRBJ2-7	TRBV5-5	ASTLSLLAGGTEQY
TRBJ2-1	TRBV29-1	SVVRGRGEQF
TRBJ2-2	TRBV20-1	SARVSTLPSGELF
TRBJ1-1	TRBV20-1	SAREQGIRTGAF
TRBJ1-3	TRBV21-1	ASSKEGDRSENTIY
TRBJ2-3	TRBV20-1	SAGGSRGLTDTQY
TRBJ2-7	TRBV11-2	ASSLNLVAYEQY
TRBJ1-1	TRBV20-1	SATQGPGEAF
TRBJ2-1	TRBV4-1	ASSQVGGGYNEQF
TRBJ2-7	TRBV4-1	ASSGLAGGLYEQY
TRBJ2-5	TRBV7-9	ASSLSPDREETQY
TRBJ2-4	TRBV7-2	ASSRTAIAKNIQY
TRBJ2-7	TRBV6-1	AIRKDSYEQY
TRBJ2-5	TRBV6-5	ASSHRRFGGAETQY
TRBJ2-1	TRBV5-1	ASSLEGGGAYNEQF
TRBJ1-5	TRBV5-1	ASSLEGTGTQPQH
TRBJ2-2	TRBV30	AWGSGGVGELF
TRBJ2-7	TRBV20-1	SASPPAGGRAYEQY
TRBJ2-1	TRBV7-9	ASSQMTAFSYNEQF
TRBJ2-1	TRBV7-9	ASSTGSGHSYNEQF
TRBJ2-3	TRBV7-9	ASSPSEGGEY
TRBJ1-5	TRBV20-1	SARGPTGVRPQH
TRBJ2-7	TRBV7-9	ASSLGGAGGEQY
TRBJ2-2	TRBV18	ASSPGSGTGELF
TRBJ2-3	TRBV12-3/TRBV12-4	ASSITSTAGTQY
TRBJ2-1	TRBV4-2	ASSQGGPNSLLEQF
TRBJ2-1	TRBV7-6	ASSPLGRGNNEQF
TRBJ1-2	TRBV11-2	ASSPSGGTYYGYT
TRBJ2-1	TRBV2	ASKIRDLDNEQF
TRBJ2-7	TRBV5-1	ASSSGSQYEQY
TRBJ1-4	TRBV9	ASSPDRGGTNEKLF
TRBJ1-4	TRBV5-1	ASTETGSREKLF